This TCR beta chain was profiled in a study of shared clonotypes between healthy human individuals. General study results and limits: Clonotype sharing across a few donors was observed for roughly 5% of naive CD4 clonotypes. The study generally estimated greater richness for naive than memory subsets.

This clone has just one count. Its cognate antigen is unknown. Terminally differentiated effector memory CD45RA+ cells were excluded by CCR7 positive selection of CD45RO-negative cells. TCRdb keeps only in-frame clones here, not all; method: immunoSEQ multiplex PCR. The sample includes around 2.1 million clones, 93% of them seen just once. The V gene lost 3 bases and the J gene lost 5 bases, with 13 bases spanning the gap. The CDR3 sequence is 15 residues long. From germline, CDR1 is MDHEN and CDR2 SYDVKM. Sequenced sample: naive CD8+ T cells from PBMCs. The gene calls are TRBV28 and TRBJ2-2; D is perhaps TRBD2 (6 bases). The source of this sequence is a man aged 18 to 35 in good health. Some clones in this sample may be carry-over from other donors' samples. The CDR3 spells CASSLGEVGTGELFF. As DNA, the CDR3 is TGTGCCAGCAGTTTGGGGGAGGTGGGAACCGGGGAGCTGTTTTTT. Based on the CDR3 plus reference TRBV28 and TRBJ2-2, the full variable domain is DVKVTQSSRYLVKRTGEKVFLECVQDMDHENMFWYRQDPGLGLRLIYFSYDVKMKEKGDIPEGYSVSREKKERFSLILESASTNQTSMYLCASSLGEVGTGELFFGEGSRLTVL.